This T cell receptor (beta chain) was sequenced in a study of T cell responses to AZD1222 COVID-19 vaccine. Broader study findings: A mostly white British donor set with more females was recruited, and clonal diversity was possibly underestimated. Targeting of unmutated variant regions was reportedly seen in nearly half of spike-specific TCRs. Recipients of AZD1222 seropositive at baseline numbered only five or six. Dominant CD4 TCR responses targeted spike regions 160-218 and 743-854.

Germline V gives CDR1 SGHTA, CDR2 FQGNSA. This CDR3 has 17 residues. V lost 5 bases, J lost 7 bases, and 17 bases stayed unmatched. Libraries were prepared by immunoSEQ multiplex PCR; TCRdb keeps only in-frame clonotypes and omits some of them. The sample lists about 69,000 clones, 75% to 90% seen once, with roughly 25% in the top ten. Turning to this clone: Its antigen is not known.

The chain has TRBV7-2 and TRBJ2-1, with 7 bases fitting TRBD2. This clonotype originated in an adult who received the AZD1222 COVID-19 vaccine. The specimen comprised peripheral blood, sampled 28 days after the second AZD1222 dose. This CDR3 is CASSTPPGLTTGNEQFF. The CDR3 nucleotides read TGTGCCAGCAGCACGCCTCCGGGACTAACAACGGGGAATGAGCAGTTCTTC.